The clone carrying this T cell receptor (beta chain) was found once. Antigen: not known. This sample was included in a study of vaccination and CD4 T cells after COVID-19. As for the study in general: Median time from second vaccine dose to sampling was 72 days (14 to 241).

The CDR3 consists of 16 residues. With 5 bases removed from V and 4 bases from J, the gap between germline ends came to 20 bases. The germline V gene encodes CDR1 SGHNT and CDR2 YENEEA. Treatment defined: roughly ten-day PBMC culture with coronavirus spike peptide pools or control peptides (ViraFEST assay). Half the medium was exchanged for fresh IL-2 medium on days 3 and 7. The Oncomine TCR Beta short-read assay was what sequenced the DNA obtained from cultured CD4+ T cells. TCRdb analysed the PCR reads with MiXCR anew, one entry per CDR3 protein. The sample lists thousands of distinct CDR3 sequences; less than 55% were seen once.

The sample comprised CD4+ T cells from blood, cultured in vitro. The sequence was obtained from a human donor who had recovered from COVID-19. The chain has TRBV11-3 and TRBJ1-1, with D maybe TRBD1 (5 bases). In nucleotides, the CDR3 is TGTGCCAGCAGCCGGGGCCCCTCTCTCCATAGCACTGAAGCTTTCTTT. Translated, it gives CASSRGPSLHSTEAFF.